This T cell receptor (beta chain) is drawn from a study of T cell changes during pregnancy in multiple sclerosis. Trimming pared 1 base from V and 5 bases from J, leaving 2 bases between. The CDR3 length is 11 residues. Germline lookup yields CDR1 MGHRA and CDR2 YSYEKL. Generated by immunoSEQ multiplex PCR, the TCRdb table keeps only in-frame clones and is missing some. This sample carries 75,000 to 90,000 clones, 90% to 95% of them seen once, and the ten largest clones take around 3.3%. This TCR came from a female donor in good health, serving as a control in a pregnancy study. Some clones in this sample may be carry-over from other donors' samples. This sample comprised PBMCs, obtained in the first trimester of pregnancy. The V and J genes are TRBV4-1 and TRBJ2-5; D uncertain. The CDR3 region is CASSQAETQYF. CDR3 nucleotide sequence: TGCGCCAGCAGCCAAGCGGAGACCCAGTACTTC.